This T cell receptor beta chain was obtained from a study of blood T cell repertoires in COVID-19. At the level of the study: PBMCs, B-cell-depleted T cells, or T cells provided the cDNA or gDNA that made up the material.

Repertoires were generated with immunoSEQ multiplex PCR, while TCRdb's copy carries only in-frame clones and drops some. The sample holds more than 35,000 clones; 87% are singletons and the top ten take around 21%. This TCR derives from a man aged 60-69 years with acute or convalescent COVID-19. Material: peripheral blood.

The CDR3 sequence is CASSTGAHNSPLHF. The CDR3, as DNA: TGTGCCAGCAGTACAGGGGCGCATAATTCACCCCTCCACTTT. The rearrangement links TRBV6-5 to TRBJ1-6, with 7 bases aligning to TRBD1. V lost 5 bases, J lost 5 bases, and 3 bases stayed unmatched. Germline V gene lookup returns CDR1 MNHEY and CDR2 SVGAGI. The CDR3 is made up of 14 amino acids.